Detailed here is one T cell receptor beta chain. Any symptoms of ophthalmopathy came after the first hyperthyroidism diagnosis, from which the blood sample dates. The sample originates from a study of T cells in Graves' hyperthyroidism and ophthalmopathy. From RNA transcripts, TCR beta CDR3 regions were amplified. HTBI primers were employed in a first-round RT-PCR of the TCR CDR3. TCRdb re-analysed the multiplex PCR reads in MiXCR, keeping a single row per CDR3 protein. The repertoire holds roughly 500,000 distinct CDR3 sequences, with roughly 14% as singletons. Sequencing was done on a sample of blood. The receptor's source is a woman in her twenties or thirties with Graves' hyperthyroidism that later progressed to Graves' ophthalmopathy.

CDR3 coding DNA: TGTGCCAGCAGCGTGGCAGGGGAACAGCCCCAGCATTTT. It translates to CASSVAGEQPQHF. The J gene is TRBJ1-5, the V gene TRBV9, with D maybe TRBD1 (6 bases). Trimming removed 2 bases from V and 7 bases from J, with 10 bases in between. Germline V gene data show CDR1 as SGDLS and CDR2 as YYNGEE. The CDR3 is made up of 13 amino acids. Variable domain in full (rest from reference TRBV9 and TRBJ1-5): DSGVTQTPKHLITATGQRVTLRCSPRSGDLSVYWYQQSLDQGLQFLIQYYNGEERAKGNILERFSAQQFPDLHSELNLSSLELGDSALYFCASSVAGEQPQHFGDGTRLSIL.